This entry is about one T cell receptor (beta chain). These data belong to a study of blood T cell repertoires in COVID-19. On the study more broadly: The United States, Italy and Spain supplied acute and convalescent COVID-19 samples.

In the original analysis: Scientists estimated how many nucleated cells there were by amplifying reference gene primers. The protocol was immunoSEQ multiplex PCR, while the TCRdb copy is restricted to in-frame clones and leaves out a portion. V and J calls and clone size are those listed in that table; D and trimming were worked out from the DNA. The table lists 110,000 or so clones, 70% to 90% of them singletons. Specimen: peripheral blood. This TCR came from a woman aged 45 to 65 with acute or convalescent COVID-19.

The CDR3 DNA sequence: TGCGCCAGCAGCTTTGGGCAGGGGGGCCAGATTTACAATGAGCAGTTCTTC. Translated: CASSFGQGGQIYNEQFF. The chain has TRBV5-1 and TRBJ2-1; weak D call: TRBD1 (7 bases). The CDR3 runs 17 residues. V lost 2 bases, J lost 4 bases, and 19 bases lay in between. Looked up from germline, CDR1 is SGHRS and CDR2 is YFSETQ.